Reported below is one TCR beta chain. Its antigen remains unknown. The data stem from a study of CD8 T cells in Susac syndrome. Study-level results: Acknowledgment was made by the study that its TCR sequencing and HLA analysis involved a relatively small number of individuals.

cDNA came from approximately 0.5 to 1 ug RNA primed by random hexamers. An immunoSEQ multiplex PCR generated amplified TCR beta CDR3 products spanning 54 Vbeta and 13 Jbeta. TCRdb redid the calling of the immunoSEQ multiplex PCR reads with MiXCR, one entry per CDR3 protein. This sample has around 150,000 distinct CDR3 sequences, with over 85% found just once. Healthy donors served as the controls. They were matched for age and sex. Negative isolation yielded CD8+ and CD4+ T cells; FACS enriched TEMRA cells. Deletions cut 2 bases from V and 2 bases from J, with 7 bases between. This CDR3 is built from 13 residues. Germline values: CDR1 SGHDN, CDR2 FVKESK.

This receptor was identified in a human donor in good health. The sequenced sample consisted of CD4+ T cells from PBMCs. This rearrangement joins TRBV14 to TRBJ2-7, with unresolved D. CDR3 in DNA: TGTGCCAGCAGCCAACCCGGAGCCTACGAGCAGTACTTC. Amino acid sequence: CASSQPGAYEQYF.